This is a list of T cell receptor beta chains from one sample in a study of breast tumors, draining lymph nodes, adjacent tissues. TCRdb re-called the multiplex PCR reads through MiXCR, storing one row per CDR3 protein. The sample has approximately 280,000 distinct CDR3 sequences, around 30% seen once. Material: axillary lymph node tissue. All receptors come from a female donor with breast cancer. Some clones in this sample may be carry-over from other donors' samples. The CDR3 runs from the conserved cysteine through the conserved F or W. The D gene is left open where the match is weak. Some rows mark clone size as missing; the rest say once, few, many or name a class of expanded clone.

CDR3 DNA: TGCAGCCCAATAAACCGCCGGGACAGGGCCAATGAGCAGTTCTTC; CDR3 protein: CSPINRRDRANEQFF; V gene: TRBV20-1; J gene: TRBJ2-1; D gene: TRBD1; clone size: NA
CDR3 DNA: TGTGCCAGTAGTTTGGGGACGGGCGGTCAGCCCCAGCATTTT; CDR3 protein: CASSLGTGGQPQHF; V gene: TRBV19; J gene: TRBJ1-5; D gene: NA; clone size: many
CDR3 DNA: TGTGCCAGCAGCAACCGGGGGGGGCGACTAGCGCGTAAAGAGACCCAGTACTTC; CDR3 protein: CASSNRGGRLARKETQYF; V gene: TRBV5-8; J gene: TRBJ2-5; D gene: TRBD2; clone size: few
CDR3 DNA: TGTGCCAGTCACGTGTCAGGGGGTGAAGCAACTAATGAAAAACTGTTTTTT; CDR3 protein: CASHVSGGEATNEKLFF; V gene: TRBV5-4; J gene: TRBJ1-4; D gene: TRBD1; clone size: many
CDR3 DNA: TGCGCCAGCAGTCCGGGGGGGGGTGAGCAGTTCTTC; CDR3 protein: CASSPGGGEQFF; V gene: TRBV10-2; J gene: TRBJ2-1; D gene: TRBD2; clone size: many
CDR3 DNA: TGTGCCAGCAGCTCCCAGCGGGAGGGCCCCCAGTACTTC; CDR3 protein: CASSSQREGPQYF; V gene: TRBV7-3; J gene: TRBJ2-5; D gene: TRBD2; clone size: many
CDR3 DNA: TGTGCCAGTAGTATCTTCGGGGGAGGGACCGGGGAGCTGTTTTTT; CDR3 protein: CASSIFGGGTGELFF; V gene: TRBV5-5; J gene: TRBJ2-2; D gene: TRBD2; clone size: NA
CDR3 DNA: TGTGCCAGCAGTCCCGAGCGGGGCACTAACACCGGGGAGCTGTTTTTT; CDR3 protein: CASSPERGTNTGELFF; V gene: TRBV6-5; J gene: TRBJ2-2; D gene: TRBD2; clone size: NA
CDR3 DNA: TGTGCCAGCAGCCAAGATCTATCAGTCGGTGGCACCGCTGGCTACACCTTC; CDR3 protein: CASSQDLSVGGTAGYTF; V gene: TRBV3-1; J gene: TRBJ1-2; D gene: NA; clone size: many
CDR3 DNA: TGTGCCATCAGTCTGACCGCTGCGGAGCAGTTCTTC; CDR3 protein: CAISLTAAEQFF; V gene: TRBV10-3; J gene: TRBJ2-1; D gene: NA; clone size: many
CDR3 DNA: TGTGCCTGGAGCATTAGTGAAAATTCACCCCTCCACTTT; CDR3 protein: CAWSISENSPLHF; V gene: TRBV30; J gene: TRBJ1-6; D gene: NA; clone size: many
CDR3 DNA: TGTGCCAGCAGTGACGGGACTGCCTCGGAGAATGGCTACACCTTC; CDR3 protein: CASSDGTASENGYTF; V gene: TRBV6-6; J gene: TRBJ1-2; D gene: NA; clone size: NA
CDR3 DNA: TGTGCCAGCAGTGAATTGGATACGCAGTATTTT; CDR3 protein: CASSELDTQYF; V gene: TRBV2; J gene: TRBJ2-3; D gene: NA; clone size: many
CDR3 DNA: TGTGCCAGCAGCTTAAAGCCTGGAAACACCTTC; CDR3 protein: CASSLKPGNTF; V gene: TRBV7-9; J gene: TRBJ1-2; D gene: NA; clone size: NA
CDR3 DNA: TGTGCCAGCAGTGAAGTCTACGAGCAGTACTTC; CDR3 protein: CASSEVYEQYF; V gene: TRBV2; J gene: TRBJ2-7; D gene: NA; clone size: many
CDR3 DNA: TGTGCCAGTACGATGGCGGGGTGGGAGACCCAGTACTTC; CDR3 protein: CASTMAGWETQYF; V gene: TRBV28; J gene: TRBJ2-5; D gene: NA; clone size: NA
CDR3 DNA: TGTGCCAGCAGTAACAGGGGGCGAGCAGAGACCCAGTACTTC; CDR3 protein: CASSNRGRAETQYF; V gene: TRBV2; J gene: TRBJ2-5; D gene: TRBD1; clone size: many
CDR3 DNA: TGTGCCAGTACCGACCGAGGATATTACACAGATACGCAGTATTTT; CDR3 protein: CASTDRGYYTDTQYF; V gene: TRBV19; J gene: TRBJ2-3; D gene: NA; clone size: many
CDR3 DNA: TGTGCCAGCAGTTTTCCCAGTGGGGCGGTCTACGAGCAGTACTTC; CDR3 protein: CASSFPSGAVYEQYF; V gene: TRBV12-3/TRBV12-4; J gene: TRBJ2-7; D gene: NA; clone size: many
CDR3 DNA: TGTGCCACCCTAGCGGAGGGGGGACGGCAGTACTTC; CDR3 protein: CATLAEGGRQYF; V gene: TRBV7-2; J gene: TRBJ2-7; D gene: NA; clone size: many
CDR3 DNA: TGTGCCAGCAGCCCATCGGGACAGGACTATGGCTACACCTTC; CDR3 protein: CASSPSGQDYGYTF; V gene: TRBV7-2; J gene: TRBJ1-2; D gene: TRBD1; clone size: many
CDR3 DNA: TGTGCCAGCAGTTCCGGGACTAGCGGTTTCCAAGAGACCCAGTACTTC; CDR3 protein: CASSSGTSGFQETQYF; V gene: TRBV27; J gene: TRBJ2-5; D gene: TRBD2; clone size: many
CDR3 DNA: TGTGCCAGCAGCCAGGGGGGTAAAGCTGAGGCCAACGTCCTGACTTTC; CDR3 protein: CASSQGGKAEANVLTF; V gene: TRBV12-3/TRBV12-4; J gene: TRBJ2-6; D gene: NA; clone size: NA
CDR3 DNA: TGTGCTAGTGGTTTTGGGGGGGTTTCGCAGCCCCAGCATTTT; CDR3 protein: CASGFGGVSQPQHF; V gene: TRBV12-5; J gene: TRBJ1-5; D gene: NA; clone size: once
CDR3 DNA: TGCAGTGCTGGCGAGGGTTCTAGCGGGAGGGCCTTCCACGAGCAGTACTTC; CDR3 protein: CSAGEGSSGRAFHEQYF; V gene: TRBV20-1; J gene: TRBJ2-7; D gene: TRBD2; clone size: many
CDR3 DNA: TGTGCCATCAGCGACAGGATTCCGGGACAGGGTAATCAGCCCCAGCATTTT; CDR3 protein: CAISDRIPGQGNQPQHF; V gene: TRBV10-3; J gene: TRBJ1-5; D gene: TRBD1; clone size: NA
CDR3 DNA: TGTGCCAGTAGCACGGGACAAAGGCAGCCCCAGCATTTT; CDR3 protein: CASSTGQRQPQHF; V gene: TRBV19; J gene: TRBJ1-5; D gene: NA; clone size: NA
CDR3 DNA: TGCAGTTCCCAGGGGGGCAATCAGCCCCAGCATTTT; CDR3 protein: CSSQGGNQPQHF; V gene: TRBV20-1; J gene: TRBJ1-5; D gene: TRBD1; clone size: many
CDR3 DNA: TGCGCCAGCAGCTTGGGGACTGGGGAAAAACTGTTTTTT; CDR3 protein: CASSLGTGEKLFF; V gene: TRBV5-1; J gene: TRBJ1-4; D gene: NA; clone size: many
CDR3 DNA: TGCAGTGCTAGCCGCCACGACCTTAACAATGAGCAGTTCTTC; CDR3 protein: CSASRHDLNNEQFF; V gene: TRBV20-1; J gene: TRBJ2-1; D gene: NA; clone size: many
CDR3 DNA: TGTGCCATCAGTGAAGCGTTCGGACAGCTGAATCAGCCCCAGCATTTT; CDR3 protein: CAISEAFGQLNQPQHF; V gene: TRBV10-3; J gene: TRBJ1-5; D gene: NA; clone size: NA
CDR3 DNA: TGTGCCAGCAGTCGACTAGCGGTCACCGGGGAGCTGTTTTTT; CDR3 protein: CASSRLAVTGELFF; V gene: TRBV6-2/TRBV6-3; J gene: TRBJ2-2; D gene: TRBD2; clone size: NA
CDR3 DNA: TGCAGTGCTAGAGATTATCGGGGGCTGATTAATGAAAAACTGTTTTTT; CDR3 protein: CSARDYRGLINEKLFF; V gene: TRBV20-1; J gene: TRBJ1-4; D gene: NA; clone size: NA
CDR3 DNA: TGTGCCAGCAGCCAACAAAGCTTTCCGGGACAGCAGAACACCGGGGAGCTGTTTTTT; CDR3 protein: CASSQQSFPGQQNTGELFF; V gene: TRBV7-3; J gene: TRBJ2-2; D gene: TRBD1; clone size: many
CDR3 DNA: TGTGCCGGCAGTGAATTTGTCCCAGGAGGATATTCACCACTCCACTTT; CDR3 protein: CAGSEFVPGGYSPLHF; V gene: TRBV25-1; J gene: TRBJ1-6; D gene: NA; clone size: once
CDR3 DNA: TGTGCCAGCAGCCAAGTTTCGGGACTAGCGGGAGTGGAGACCCAGTACTTC; CDR3 protein: CASSQVSGLAGVETQYF; V gene: TRBV14; J gene: TRBJ2-5; D gene: TRBD2; clone size: NA
CDR3 DNA: TGTGCCATCAGGGAGCTAGCGGGAGTGGACGAGCAGTACTTC; CDR3 protein: CAIRELAGVDEQYF; V gene: TRBV10-3; J gene: TRBJ2-7; D gene: TRBD2; clone size: many
CDR3 DNA: TGCGCCAGCAGCTTGTCACTAGGGTCTAGCGTAAACCGACGGGATACGCAGTATTTT; CDR3 protein: CASSLSLGSSVNRRDTQYF; V gene: TRBV5-1; J gene: TRBJ2-3; D gene: NA; clone size: many
CDR3 DNA: TGTGCCTGGAGTCCGGACTACTATTCACCCCTCCACTTT; CDR3 protein: CAWSPDYYSPLHF; V gene: TRBV30; J gene: TRBJ1-6; D gene: NA; clone size: NA
CDR3 DNA: TGTGCCAGCAGCGTAATGACTAGCGGGAGGTACAATGAGCAGTTCTTC; CDR3 protein: CASSVMTSGRYNEQFF; V gene: TRBV9; J gene: TRBJ2-1; D gene: TRBD2; clone size: many
CDR3 DNA: TGTGCCAGCAGCCAAGGCTCCTACGAGCAGTACTTC; CDR3 protein: CASSQGSYEQYF; V gene: TRBV3-1; J gene: TRBJ2-7; D gene: NA; clone size: many
CDR3 DNA: TGTGCCAGCAGCTTTGGCCCGAGAGGAAACACAGATACGCGGTATTTT; CDR3 protein: CASSFGPRGNTDTRYF; V gene: TRBV7-9; J gene: TRBJ2-3; D gene: NA; clone size: NA
CDR3 DNA: TGCAGTGGGCGGGGGACTAGCGGGAGCGGGGCAGATACGCAGTATTTT; CDR3 protein: CSGRGTSGSGADTQYF; V gene: TRBV20-1; J gene: TRBJ2-3; D gene: TRBD2; clone size: many
CDR3 DNA: TGCGCCAGCAAATACCGGGGGATAGCGGGAGAAGTTGGTTACAATGAGCAGTTCTTC; CDR3 protein: CASKYRGIAGEVGYNEQFF; V gene: TRBV4-1; J gene: TRBJ2-1; D gene: TRBD2; clone size: few
CDR3 DNA: TGTGCCAGCAGCTCACAGGGGGCCGGAGGAAACACCATATATTTT; CDR3 protein: CASSSQGAGGNTIYF; V gene: TRBV5-5; J gene: TRBJ1-3; D gene: TRBD1; clone size: many
CDR3 DNA: TGTGCCAGCAGCCAAGATCGGGCGGGAGGGCCGACAGATACGCAGTATTTT; CDR3 protein: CASSQDRAGGPTDTQYF; V gene: TRBV3-2; J gene: TRBJ2-3; D gene: NA; clone size: NA
CDR3 DNA: TGTGCCATCAGTGAGGCAGGGGAATATCAGCCCCAGCATTTT; CDR3 protein: CAISEAGEYQPQHF; V gene: TRBV10-3; J gene: TRBJ1-5; D gene: NA; clone size: many
CDR3 DNA: TGTGCCAGCAGTCCGGGTCTAGCGGGGGCCTACGAGCGGTACTTC; CDR3 protein: CASSPGLAGAYERYF; V gene: TRBV12-3/TRBV12-4; J gene: TRBJ2-7; D gene: TRBD2; clone size: NA
CDR3 DNA: TGTGCCAGCAGTAGGACTAGCGGGTACGTGTTTGAGCAGTTCTTC; CDR3 protein: CASSRTSGYVFEQFF; V gene: TRBV6-2/TRBV6-3; J gene: TRBJ2-1; D gene: TRBD2; clone size: few